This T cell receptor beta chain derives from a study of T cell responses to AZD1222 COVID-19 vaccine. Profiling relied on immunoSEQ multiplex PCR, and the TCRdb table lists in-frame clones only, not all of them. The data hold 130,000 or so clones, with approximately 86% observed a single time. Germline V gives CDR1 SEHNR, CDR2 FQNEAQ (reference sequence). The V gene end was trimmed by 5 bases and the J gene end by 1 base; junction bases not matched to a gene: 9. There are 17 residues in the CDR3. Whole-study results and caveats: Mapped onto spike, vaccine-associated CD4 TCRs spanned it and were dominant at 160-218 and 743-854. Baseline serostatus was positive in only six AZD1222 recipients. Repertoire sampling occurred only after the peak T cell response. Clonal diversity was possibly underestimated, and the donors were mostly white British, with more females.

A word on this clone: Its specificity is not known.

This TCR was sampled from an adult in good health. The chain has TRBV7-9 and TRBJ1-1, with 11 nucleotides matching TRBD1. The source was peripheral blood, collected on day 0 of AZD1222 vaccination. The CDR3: CASSAAGTGGRNTEAFF. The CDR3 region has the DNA TGTGCCAGCAGCGCCGCCGGGACAGGGGGTCGGAACACTGAAGCTTTCTTT. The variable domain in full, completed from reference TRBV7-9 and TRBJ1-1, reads DTGVSQNPRHKITKRGQNVTFRCDPISEHNRLYWYRQTLGQGPEFLTYFQNEAQLEKSRLLSDRFSAERPKGSFSTLEIQRTEQGDSAMYLCASSAAGTGGRNTEAFFGQGTRLTVV.